These T cell receptor beta chains were read from a single sample in a study of T cells in localized non-small cell lung cancer. Clones were read by immunoSEQ multiplex PCR, and TCRdb kept only the in-frame ones, dropping some. The sample has tens of thousands of clones; about 90% are singletons. This specimen was peripheral blood mononuclear cells, taken before any cancer treatment. These receptors originate from a man aged 40 to 70 with stage III lung adenocarcinoma. Both conserved end residues are part of each CDR3. The D gene is left open where the match is weak.

J gene | V gene | D gene | CDR3 protein | CDR3 DNA
TRBJ1-2 | TRBV7-9 | TRBD1 | CASSPAGGIYGYTF | TGTGCCAGCAGCCCCGCAGGGGGCATCTATGGCTACACCTTC
TRBJ2-3 | TRBV9 | TRBD2 | CASSVGRGGFDTQYF | TGTGCCAGCAGCGTGGGACGGGGGGGCTTTGATACGCAGTATTTT
TRBJ1-3 | TRBV4-3 | - | CASSQMGAIASGNTIYF | TGCGCCAGCAGCCAGATGGGGGCCATAGCCTCTGGAAACACCATATATTTT
TRBJ2-1 | TRBV6-1 | - | CASSEAQLASYNEQFF | TGTGCCAGCAGTGAAGCGCAACTAGCCTCCTACAATGAGCAGTTCTTC
TRBJ2-7 | TRBV12-5 | - | CASGLVRDLYF | TGTGCTAGTGGTTTGGTACGCGACCTCTACTTC
TRBJ1-1 | TRBV6-5 | - | CASSPQFRGRTEAFF | TGTGCCAGCAGTCCTCAATTCCGGGGCCGAACTGAAGCTTTCTTT
TRBJ2-7 | TRBV28 | TRBD1 | CASSKGQGAPYEQYF | TGTGCCAGCAGTAAAGGACAGGGGGCCCCCTACGAGCAGTACTTC
TRBJ2-2 | TRBV4-3 | - | CASSQDSAGLYTGELFF | TGCGCCAGCAGCCAAGATAGCGCGGGGCTATACACCGGGGAGCTGTTTTTT
TRBJ2-7 | TRBV18 | - | CASSLQGTSYEQYF | TGTGCCAGCTCACTCCAGGGGACCTCCTACGAGCAGTACTTC
TRBJ2-1 | TRBV9 | - | CASSVAPGSYNEQFF | TGTGCCAGCAGCGTAGCCCCTGGGTCCTACAATGAGCAGTTCTTC
TRBJ1-2 | TRBV6-6 | TRBD1 | CASSYFDRDHGYTF | TGTGCCAGCAGTTACTTCGACAGGGATCACGGCTACACCTTC
TRBJ2-3 | TRBV5-1 | - | CASSRTDTQYF | TGCGCCAGCAGCCGCACAGATACGCAGTATTTT
TRBJ1-2 | TRBV18 | TRBD1 | CASSPPTTGGGGYTF | TGTGCCAGCTCACCACCGACCACAGGGGGCGGTGGCTACACCTTC
TRBJ2-1 | TRBV27 | TRBD2 | CASSGWTSTYNEQFF | TGTGCCAGCAGTGGATGGACTAGTACCTACAATGAGCAGTTCTTC
TRBJ2-3 | TRBV19 | - | CASSIERADTQYF | TGTGCCAGTAGTATAGAGAGGGCAGATACGCAGTATTTT
TRBJ2-7 | TRBV10-2 | - | CASSLGASSYEQYF | TGCGCCAGCAGTTTGGGGGCCAGCTCCTACGAGCAGTACTTC